Here is one TCR beta chain with its context. Looked up from germline, CDR1 is MNHNS and CDR2 is SASEGT. CDR3 length equals 14 residues. Trimming at V came to 4 bases and at J to 5 bases, leaving 4 bases not matched to a gene. The sample is drawn from a study of response to subunit inactivated influenza vaccine. In TCRdb, the RT-PCR reads were re-called with MiXCR into one record per CDR3 protein. The sample records roughly 550,000 distinct CDR3 sequences, approximately 22% being singletons. This same sample was also part of a study on T cells expressing NK-cell markers. That publication notes: The authors generated TCR beta cDNA through 5'RACE template switching with UMIs. Source material for TCR beta repertoires consisted of sorted CD3+CD56+NKG2C+, CD3+CD56+NKG2C- and CD3+CD56-NKG2C+ T cells. A few of the donors also had these clonotypes leading their CD3+CD56-NKG2C+ fraction.

The sequence came from a man between 50 and 59 years old who received an inactivated influenza vaccine. The rearrangement joins TRBV6-1 to TRBJ1-1, with 10 bases matching TRBD1. The material sequenced was CD4+ T cells sorted from PBMCs, taken 11 to 12 days after vaccination. This CDR3 is CASSGQGAQTEAFF. CDR3 bases: TGTGCCAGCAGTGGACAGGGGGCACAGACTGAAGCTTTCTTT.